Each of the 15 T cell receptor beta chains below was sequenced from the same sample in a study of T cells in Graves' hyperthyroidism and ophthalmopathy (dated by TCRdb to between 2019 and 2020). Library prep was done by multiplex PCR. Sequencing took place on an Illumina HiSeq 2000. The TCR beta CDR3 regions were amplified from RNA transcripts. The TCR CDR3 was subjected to a first round of RT-PCR using the HTBI primer set and the Qiagen OneStep RT-PCR kit. TCRdb itself trimmed the public reads at Q25 with fastp, ran MiXCR and retained productive beta chains. When rows share a CDR3 protein, they turn into one entry using the most common DNA and genes. In this sample the table shows hundreds of thousands of distinct CDR3 sequences, around 25% of which occur a single time. More than 60% of the sample is taken by the ten largest. The specimen sequenced was blood. The receptors derive from a man between 45 and 60 years old with Graves' hyperthyroidism.

This clonotype was observed at least ten times. The genes are TRBV7-2 and TRBJ2-1; 13 bases match TRBD2. V was pared by 1 base and J by 9 bases, with 9 bases of the junction left unmatched. The CDR3 is 17 amino acids. The germline gives CDR1 SGHTA, CDR2 FQGNSA. The CDR3 reads CASSLDMWTSGRGEQFF. The DNA of the CDR3 is TGTGCCAGCAGCTTAGATATGTGGACTAGCGGGAGAGGTGAGCAGTTCTTC. The complete variable domain, with remaining parts taken from reference TRBV7-2 and TRBJ2-1, reads GAGVSQSPSNKVTEKGKDVELRCDPISGHTALYWYRQSLGQGLEFLIYFQGNSAPDKSGLPSDRFSAERTGGSVSTLTIQRTQQEDSAVYLCASSLDMWTSGRGEQFFGPGTRLTVL.

Ten or more counts support this clonotype. The chain employs TRBV28 and TRBJ2-1, with TRBD1 matching 9 bases. The V gene's germline CDR1 is MDHEN and CDR2 SYDVKM. Trimming removed 3 bases from V and 5 bases from J; junction bases left unmatched: 17. The CDR3 runs to 19 residues. In DNA, the CDR3 is TGTGCCAGCAGTTTTCTATTTTTGGGTGGGACAGGGAGCCACAATGAGCAGTTCTTC. The encoded protein is CASSFLFLGGTGSHNEQFF.

This clonotype showed up many times. This chain links TRBV7-3 with TRBJ2-5, with a possible D match to TRBD2 (5 bases). V gave up 4 bases and J gave up 4 bases, with 10 bases separating them. In germline, CDR1 is SGHTA, CDR2 FQGTGA. CDR3 length equals 13 residues. DNA for the CDR3: TGTGCCAGCAGCTCCCGAGGGCCAGAGACCCAGTACTTC. This gives the protein CASSSRGPETQYF.

This clonotype showed up many times. This chain connects TRBV7-2 to TRBJ2-3; TRBD1 or TRBD2 may be the D gene (5 bases each). The germline V gene has CDR1 SGHTA and CDR2 FQGNSA. Between the trimmed V and J ends, which lost 5 bases and 4 bases, there was a span of 13 bases. This CDR3 is built from 14 residues. This CDR3 reads CASSPRRGPDTQYF. Here the CDR3 DNA reads TGTGCCAGCAGCCCACGCCGGGGCCCAGATACGCAGTATTTT. The full variable domain, completed using reference TRBV7-2 and TRBJ2-3, is GAGVSQSPSNKVTEKGKDVELRCDPISGHTALYWYRQSLGQGLEFLIYFQGNSAPDKSGLPSDRFSAERTGGSVSTLTIQRTQQEDSAVYLCASSPRRGPDTQYFGPGTRLTVL.

This clonotype turned up a few times. The V call is TRBV29-1, the J call TRBJ1-1; D is possibly TRBD1 (6 bases). The CDR3 totals 13 residues. The V gene lost 5 bases and the J gene lost 0 bases, with 10 bases spanning the gap. The germline V gene encodes CDR1 SQVTM and CDR2 ANQGSEA. The CDR3 DNA reads TGCAGCGTTTCAACAGGGATGAACACTGAAGCTTTCTTT. Residues: CSVSTGMNTEAFF. Drawing the rest from reference TRBV29-1 and TRBJ1-1, the complete variable domain is SAVISQKPSRDICQRGTSLTIQCQVDSQVTMMFWYRQQPGQSLTLIATANQGSEATYESGFVIDKFPISRPNLTFSTLTVSNMSPEDSSIYLCSVSTGMNTEAFFGQGTRLTVV.

This clonotype appeared a few times. The rearrangement links TRBV30 to TRBJ1-1; D gene uncertain. Trimming cost V 3 bases and J 7 bases, with 12 bases left between them. CDR1 and CDR2 from the germline V gene are GTSNPN and SVGIG (reference sequence). The CDR3 is 12 amino acids. DNA for the CDR3: TGTGCCTGGAGGGAGGATAGCAGTGAAGCTTTCTTT. This gives the protein CAWREDSSEAFF.

This clonotype has a count of ten or more. The chain uses TRBV11-2 and TRBJ2-5; D is tentatively TRBD1 or TRBD2 (5 bases each). Deletions cut 5 bases from V and 3 bases from J, with 10 bases between. Germline lookup yields CDR1 SGHAT and CDR2 FQNNGV. This CDR3 has 13 residues. CDR3 amino acids: CASSRGPEETQYF. The DNA for the CDR3 is TGTGCCAGCAGCCGGGGACCAGAAGAGACCCAGTACTTC.

The chain recombines TRBV6-5 with TRBJ1-2, with TRBD1 identical over 7 bases. J gave up 4 bases and V 4 bases, and 6 bases lay outside the gene matches. The germline V gene has CDR1 MNHEY and CDR2 SVGAGI. The length of the CDR3 is 14 residues. CDR3 in DNA: TGTGCCAGCAGTTCTCGGGACAGTTTCTATGGCTACACCTTC. Its protein product is CASSSRDSFYGYTF.

This clonotype was found a few times. CDR3 loop: CASSPTRLAEETQYF. DNA of the CDR3: TGCGCCAGCAGCCCGACCCGACTAGCGGAAGAGACCCAGTACTTC. V and J are TRBV5-1 and TRBJ2-5; TRBD2 matches at 9 bases. In germline, CDR1 is SGHRS, CDR2 YFSETQ. CDR3 length equals 15 residues. The V segment lost 4 bases and the J segment 3 bases; nucleotides outside the gene matches: 7.

The table lists this clonotype with a few counts. This chain joins TRBV7-2 and TRBJ2-3; D is possibly TRBD2 (6 bases). CDR1 and CDR2 from the germline V gene are SGHTA and FQGNSA. CDR3 length equals 17 residues. Trimming left V 1 base short and J 2 bases short, with 16 bases between. This chain's CDR3 is CASSLVGGPLSTDTQYF. The CDR3 bases are TGTGCCAGCAGCTTAGTGGGGGGTCCTCTTTCCACAGATACGCAGTATTTT. Variable domain in full (rest from reference TRBV7-2 and TRBJ2-3): GAGVSQSPSNKVTEKGKDVELRCDPISGHTALYWYRQSLGQGLEFLIYFQGNSAPDKSGLPSDRFSAERTGGSVSTLTIQRTQQEDSAVYLCASSLVGGPLSTDTQYFGPGTRLTVL.

This clonotype was recorded at least ten times. This chain connects TRBV6-1 to TRBJ2-3; 10 nucleotides line up with TRBD2. V lost 6 bases to trimming and J lost 1 base; unmatched junction nucleotides: 10. There are 17 residues in the CDR3. From germline, CDR1 is MNHNS and CDR2 SASEGT. CDR3 in amino acids: CASSPLRLAGGTDTQYF. CDR3 in DNA: TGTGCCAGCAGCCCCCTCCGGCTAGCGGGAGGCACAGATACGCAGTATTTT.

This clonotype was observed many times. The chain links TRBV20-1 to TRBJ2-7; tentatively, D is TRBD2 (6 bases). V lost 3 bases to trimming and J lost 6 bases, with 18 bases between them. The germline CDR1 and CDR2 sequences are DFQATT and SNEGSKA (reference sequence). This CDR3 has 14 amino acids. This chain's CDR3 is CSASGTLTTAEQYF. The CDR3 DNA is TGCAGTGCTAGCGGGACTCTGACTACGGCCGAGCAGTACTTC.

The genes are TRBV5-1 and TRBJ2-3; D is uncertain. V dropped 0 bases and J dropped 6 bases, with 17 bases sitting between them. Per germline, CDR1 SGHRS and CDR2 YFSETQ. The CDR3 is 16 residues long. Here the CDR3 reads CASSLGVVGPSDTQYF. For the CDR3, the DNA is TGCGCCAGCAGCTTGGGCGTGGTAGGCCCGAGCGATACGCAGTATTTT.

The sample holds one count of this clonotype. V is TRBV6-2 or TRBV6-3 and J is TRBJ2-7; 9 nucleotides line up with TRBD1. V shed 6 bases, J shed 7 bases, and the junction held 10 bases outside the gene matches. The CDR3 has 14 amino acids. The germline CDR1 and CDR2 sequences are MNHEY and SVGEGT. DNA of the CDR3: TGTGCCAGCAGGCCCGGGACAGGGACGTGGGAGCAGTACTTC. Translation gives CASRPGTGTWEQYF.

In regard to this clonotype: This clone may be a read error of a much larger clone one base away. The chain links TRBV28 to TRBJ1-2; TRBD1 might be the D (5 bases). Germline V gene data show CDR1 as MDHEN and CDR2 as SYDVKM. The ends were cut back, 10 bases at V and 8 bases at J, with 17 bases in the middle. The CDR3 spans 12 residues. CDR3 coding DNA: TGTGCCATCTCTACAGGAGTCTCGGGCTACACCTTC. Its translation is CAISTGVSGYTF.